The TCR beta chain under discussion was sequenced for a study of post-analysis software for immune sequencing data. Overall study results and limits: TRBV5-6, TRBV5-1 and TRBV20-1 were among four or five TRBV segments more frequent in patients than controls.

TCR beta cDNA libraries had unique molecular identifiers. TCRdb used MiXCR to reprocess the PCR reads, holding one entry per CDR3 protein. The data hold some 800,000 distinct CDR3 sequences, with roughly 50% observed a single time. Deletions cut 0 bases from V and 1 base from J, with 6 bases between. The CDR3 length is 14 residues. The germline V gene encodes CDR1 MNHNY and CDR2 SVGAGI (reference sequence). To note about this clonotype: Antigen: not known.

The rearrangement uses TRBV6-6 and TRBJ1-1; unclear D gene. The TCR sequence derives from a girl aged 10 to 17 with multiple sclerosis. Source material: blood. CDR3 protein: CASSYSATNTEAFF. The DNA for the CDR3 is TGTGCCAGCAGTTACTCGGCCACGAACACTGAAGCTTTCTTT.